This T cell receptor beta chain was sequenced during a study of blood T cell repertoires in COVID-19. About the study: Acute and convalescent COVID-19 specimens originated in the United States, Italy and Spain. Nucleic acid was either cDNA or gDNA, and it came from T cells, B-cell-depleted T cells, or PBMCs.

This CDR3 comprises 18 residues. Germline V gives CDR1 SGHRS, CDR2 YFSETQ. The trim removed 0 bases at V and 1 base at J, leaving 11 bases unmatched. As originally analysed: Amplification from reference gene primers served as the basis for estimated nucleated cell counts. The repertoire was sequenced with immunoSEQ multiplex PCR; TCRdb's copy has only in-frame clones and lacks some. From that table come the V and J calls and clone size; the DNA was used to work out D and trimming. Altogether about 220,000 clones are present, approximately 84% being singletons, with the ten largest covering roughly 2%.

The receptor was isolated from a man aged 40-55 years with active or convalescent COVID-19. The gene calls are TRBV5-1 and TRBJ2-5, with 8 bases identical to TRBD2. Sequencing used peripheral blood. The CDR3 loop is CASSLAPPPGGPQETQYF. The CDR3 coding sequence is TGCGCCAGCAGCTTGGCCCCACCGCCGGGGGGGCCCCAAGAGACCCAGTACTTC.